This TCR beta chain stems from a study of blood T cell repertoires in COVID-19. From germline, CDR1 is SGHTA and CDR2 FQGTGA. This CDR3 comprises 13 residues. V was shortened by 1 base and J by 7 bases, with 10 bases between the two germline ends. Data came from immunoSEQ multiplex PCR; TCRdb stores just in-frame clones and leaves some out. The sample has about 360,000 clones, around 88% seen once. There are a few counts of this clone. The chain is built from TRBV7-3 and TRBJ1-1, with D unclear. Sequenced input: peripheral blood. This sequence originates from a young man with active or convalescent COVID-19. CDR3 loop: CASSLNGEGEAFF. CDR3 sequence (DNA): TGTGCCAGCAGCTTAAACGGAGAGGGTGAAGCTTTCTTT.